The rows below give T cell receptor beta chains drawn from one sample of a study of control samples from healthy donors and cancer patients. Here immunoSEQ multiplex PCR was the method, and the copy in TCRdb shows in-frame clones only, minus some. In the table there are about 130,000 clones, about 91% of which are singletons. Material for sequencing was blood. The receptors originated from a man aged 18-30 years in good health. The CDR3 runs from the conserved cysteine through the conserved F or W. D genes are given only for firm matches. Only part of the rows carry a size: once, few, many, or a class if the clone is expanded.

v_call: TRBV7-6; j_call: TRBJ2-2; d_call: .; clone_size: .; cdr3_nt: TGTGCCAGCAGCTTAGCCCCCTGGGGGGGCCTTACCGGGGAGCTGTTTTTT; cdr3_aa: CASSLAPWGGLTGELFF
v_call: TRBV9; j_call: TRBJ1-2; d_call: .; clone_size: once; cdr3_nt: TGTGCCAGCAGCGTAAACGCTTGGACTAACTATGGCTACACCTTC; cdr3_aa: CASSVNAWTNYGYTF
v_call: TRBV24-1; j_call: TRBJ1-5; d_call: .; clone_size: .; cdr3_nt: TGTGCCACCAGTGACCCCGGACCAGTTAGGCGCAATCAGCCCCAGCATTTT; cdr3_aa: CATSDPGPVRRNQPQHF
v_call: TRBV5-1; j_call: TRBJ2-3; d_call: .; clone_size: .; cdr3_nt: TGCGCCAGCATCGGGGACAACACAGATACGCAGTATTTT; cdr3_aa: CASIGDNTDTQYF
v_call: TRBV12-3/TRBV12-4; j_call: TRBJ2-5; d_call: .; clone_size: .; cdr3_nt: TGTGCCAGCAGTTTTTCCGGGGAGACCCAGTACTTC; cdr3_aa: CASSFSGETQYF
v_call: TRBV5-6; j_call: TRBJ1-6; d_call: TRBD1; clone_size: .; cdr3_nt: TGTGCCAGCAGCTTGCAGGGGGCATATTCACCCCTCCACTTT; cdr3_aa: CASSLQGAYSPLHF
v_call: TRBV19; j_call: TRBJ2-7; d_call: TRBD1; clone_size: .; cdr3_nt: TGTGCCAGTAGTCTTGACAGGGCCTCCTACGAGCAGTACTTC; cdr3_aa: CASSLDRASYEQYF
v_call: TRBV10-3; j_call: TRBJ1-5; d_call: .; clone_size: .; cdr3_nt: TGTGCCATCAGTGATGTGTTGGGGGGCGCCGGTCAGCCCCAGCATTTT; cdr3_aa: CAISDVLGGAGQPQHF
v_call: TRBV27; j_call: TRBJ2-7; d_call: TRBD2; clone_size: .; cdr3_nt: TGTGCCAGCAGGACTGGCGGGGGGTCCTACGAGCAGTACTTC; cdr3_aa: CASRTGGGSYEQYF
v_call: TRBV20-1; j_call: TRBJ1-3; d_call: .; clone_size: .; cdr3_nt: TGCAGTGCTACCCAGGGAGACACCATATATTTT; cdr3_aa: CSATQGDTIYF
v_call: TRBV5-6; j_call: TRBJ1-4; d_call: .; clone_size: .; cdr3_nt: TGTGCCAGCAGCTCAAGCCGGGGCTGGGATGAAAAACTGTTTTTT; cdr3_aa: CASSSSRGWDEKLFF
v_call: TRBV7-2; j_call: TRBJ1-5; d_call: .; clone_size: once; cdr3_nt: TGTGCCAGCAGCTTAGTCGGGGCTGGGGGACAGCCCCAGCATTTT; cdr3_aa: CASSLVGAGGQPQHF
v_call: TRBV6-1; j_call: TRBJ2-5; d_call: .; clone_size: few; cdr3_nt: TGTGCCAGCAGTGAGGGAGTGGAGACCCAGTACTTC; cdr3_aa: CASSEGVETQYF
v_call: TRBV25-1; j_call: TRBJ2-3; d_call: .; clone_size: .; cdr3_nt: TGTGCCAGCAGTGATGACCGTAGCACAGATACGCAGTATTTT; cdr3_aa: CASSDDRSTDTQYF
v_call: TRBV11-2; j_call: TRBJ2-7; d_call: .; clone_size: .; cdr3_nt: TGTGCCAGCAGCTTACCCCCCCCGGGGTCCGGCGAGCAGTACTTC; cdr3_aa: CASSLPPPGSGEQYF
v_call: TRBV7-3; j_call: TRBJ2-1; d_call: .; clone_size: few; cdr3_nt: TGTGCCAGCAGACCTGGGGGGGCCGGGAATGAGCAGTTCTTC; cdr3_aa: CASRPGGAGNEQFF
v_call: TRBV12-5; j_call: TRBJ2-7; d_call: .; clone_size: .; cdr3_nt: TGTGCTAGTGGTTTGGTGGGATCGAGGGGTTCCTACGAGCAGTACTTC; cdr3_aa: CASGLVGSRGSYEQYF
v_call: TRBV9; j_call: TRBJ2-7; d_call: .; clone_size: .; cdr3_nt: TGTGCCAGCAGCGTAGCGGTGGGAACCTACGAGCAGTACTTC; cdr3_aa: CASSVAVGTYEQYF
v_call: TRBV6-6; j_call: TRBJ2-1; d_call: .; clone_size: .; cdr3_nt: TGTGCCAGCAGTTACACGGAGGATGAGCAGTTCTTC; cdr3_aa: CASSYTEDEQFF
v_call: TRBV5-1; j_call: TRBJ1-3; d_call: .; clone_size: .; cdr3_nt: TGCGCCAGCAGCCGCCTCGGGGGGGCTGGAAACACCATATATTTT; cdr3_aa: CASSRLGGAGNTIYF
v_call: TRBV30; j_call: TRBJ1-1; d_call: .; clone_size: .; cdr3_nt: TGTGCCTGGAGTCGGGCTGAAGCTTTCTTT; cdr3_aa: CAWSRAEAFF
v_call: TRBV4-1; j_call: TRBJ1-1; d_call: .; clone_size: .; cdr3_nt: TGCGCCAGCAGCCAGACAGTGGTGGATACTGAAGCTTTCTTT; cdr3_aa: CASSQTVVDTEAFF